This T cell receptor (beta chain) was recorded in a study of blood T cell repertoires in COVID-19. In the study overall: Samples taken during acute and convalescent COVID-19 were collected in the United States, Italy and Spain. From T cells, B-cell-depleted T cells, or PBMCs came the material, which was cDNA or gDNA.

In the original workflow: By means of reference gene primer amplification, nucleated cell counts were estimated. The method was immunoSEQ multiplex PCR; TCRdb's version includes in-frame clones alone and lacks a portion of them. The V and J calls and clone size were taken over from that table, and D and trimming were inferred from the DNA. The data show under 200,000 clones, roughly 90% seen once. The CDR3 is 15 amino acids. CDR1 and CDR2 (germline): MNHNS, SASEGT. The ends lost 5 bases at V and 2 bases at J; junction bases unmatched: 3. V and J are TRBV6-1 and TRBJ1-5; 10 nucleotides align to TRBD1. The sequencing sample was made of peripheral blood. This receptor was obtained from a man aged 18 to 30 with acute or convalescent COVID-19. CDR3 nucleotide sequence: TGTGCCAGCAGTCCTGGGACAGGGGGCAATCAGCCCCAGCATTTT. Its translation: CASSPGTGGNQPQHF.